The 27 T cell receptor beta chains listed next were all sequenced from one sample in a study of blood T cells in healthy people across ages. Next came a second PCR, run for about 6 to 11 cycles, which used a sample-barcoded 5' primer along with a J-beta primer mix. MiXCR was run by TCRdb on the 5' RACE reads, yielding one entry per CDR3 protein. The sample holds some 900,000 distinct CDR3 sequences, roughly 43% seen once. Sequences were obtained from blood. Source of these receptors: a man aged 25-45 years in good health.

The genes are TRBV3-1 and TRBJ2-1; a weak D match, TRBD1 (5 bases). The germline CDR1 and CDR2 sequences are LGHDT and YNNKEL (reference sequence). V gave up 0 bases and J gave up 0 bases, with 12 bases separating them. The CDR3 has 17 amino acids. The CDR3 region is CASSQDQGASSYNEQFF. In nucleotides, the CDR3 is TGTGCCAGCAGCCAAGATCAGGGCGCTAGCTCCTACAATGAGCAGTTCTTC.

J is TRBJ2-5 and V is TRBV10-3; D ambiguous. The CDR3 runs to 14 residues. Germline V lookup: CDR1 ENHRY, CDR2 SYGVKD. Trimming took off 0 bases at V and 1 base at J, with 6 bases between the two ends. Here the CDR3 reads CAISESVGQETQYF. The CDR3 DNA sequence: TGTGCCATCAGTGAGTCTGTAGGCCAAGAGACCCAGTACTTC.

The rearrangement uses TRBV20-1 and TRBJ2-7, with D possibly TRBD2 on 6 matching bases. The germline V gene has CDR1 DFQATT and CDR2 SNEGSKA (reference sequence). The length of the CDR3 is 12 residues. CDR3 DNA: TGCAGGGCTCGAGGCGGGATTCCTGAGCAGTACTTC. This gives the protein CRARGGIPEQYF.

The chain has TRBV7-8 and TRBJ2-5; D may match TRBD1 or TRBD2 (6 bases each). The J call is doubtful: the DNA matches TRBJ2-7 better. CDR1 and CDR2 (germline): SGHVS, FQNEAQ. This CDR3 has 16 amino acids. The CDR3: CASSLTEEGGFYEQYF. The CDR3 DNA reads TGTGCCAGCAGCTTAACTGAGGAAGGGGGGTTCTACGAGCAGTACTTC.

The chain combines TRBV20-1 with TRBJ2-5; no firm D call. The CDR3 sequence is 12 residues long. The V gene's germline CDR1 is DFQATT and CDR2 SNEGSKA (reference sequence). V was cut by 3 bases and J by 2 bases, with 7 bases left in between. The CDR3: CSARTDQETQYF. The CDR3 DNA reads TGCAGTGCTAGGACTGATCAAGAGACCCAGTACTTC.

The chain links TRBV10-3 to TRBJ2-3; 13 positions agree with TRBD2. J gave up 2 bases and V 2 bases, and 4 bases lay outside the gene matches. Germline V gives CDR1 ENHRY, CDR2 SYGVKD. The CDR3 runs to 17 residues. The CDR3 coding sequence is TGTGCCATCAGTGAGGGACTAGCGGGGGCCGTCACAGATACGCAGTATTTT. It codes for CAISEGLAGAVTDTQYF.

The V gene is TRBV25-1, the J gene TRBJ2-5, with D perhaps matching TRBD1 (6 bases). CDR3 length: 14 residues. Between the trimmed V and J ends, which lost 5 bases and 0 bases, there was a span of 10 bases. Germline CDR1 reads MGHDK; CDR2 reads SYGVNS. The CDR3 DNA is TGTGCCAGCAGTCACAGGGCCAACCAAGAGACCCAGTACTTC. Translation gives CASSHRANQETQYF.

The J gene is TRBJ1-2, the V gene TRBV7-9; 8 bases line up with TRBD1. Looked up from germline, CDR1 is SEHNR and CDR2 is FQNEAQ (reference sequence). The CDR3 has 14 residues. V lost 5 bases to trimming and J lost 0 bases; unmatched junction nucleotides: 2. The DNA for the CDR3 is TGTGCCAGCAGCACGACAGGGGCTAACTATGGCTACACCTTC. The encoded protein is CASSTTGANYGYTF.

This clonotype was found once. J is TRBJ2-1 and V is TRBV6-6, with D possibly TRBD2 on 6 matching bases. V was trimmed by 8 bases and J by 2 bases, leaving 7 bases between them. The germline CDR1 and CDR2 sequences are MNHNY and SVGAGI (reference sequence). This CDR3 is built from 12 residues. CDR3: CASGRPYNEQFF. In DNA, the CDR3 is TGTGCCAGCGGGAGGCCCTACAATGAGCAGTTCTTC.

This clonotype was found a few times. The V gene is TRBV14, the J gene TRBJ1-6; no firm D call. The V gene lost 1 base and the J gene lost 8 bases, with 6 bases spanning the gap. Germline V gene lookup returns CDR1 SGHDN and CDR2 FVKESK. This CDR3 has 13 residues. CDR3 residues: CASSQVAYSPLHF. CDR3 in DNA: TGTGCCAGCAGCCAAGTTGCATATTCACCCCTCCACTTT.

This clonotype showed up just a few times. This chain connects TRBV6-5 to TRBJ2-7; 8 bases agree with TRBD2. J gave up 2 bases and V 6 bases, and 9 bases lay outside the gene matches. Per the germline V gene, CDR1 is MNHEY and CDR2 is SVGAGI. There are 15 residues in the CDR3. CDR3 coding DNA: TGTGCCAGCAGCCGAATGACGGGGGGGCCCTACGAGCAGTACTTC. This sequence encodes CASSRMTGGPYEQYF.

This clonotype was found a few times. V usage is TRBV4-2 and J usage is TRBJ1-5; no definite D call. The V and J ends lost 4 bases and 0 bases respectively, with 19 bases between them. There are 18 residues in the CDR3. Looked up from germline, CDR1 is LGHNA and CDR2 is YNFKEQ. This chain's CDR3 is CASSPLQHSPNSNQPQHF. The CDR3 DNA sequence: TGTGCCAGCAGCCCCCTCCAACACTCTCCGAATAGCAATCAGCCCCAGCATTTT.

The chain combines TRBV6-5 with TRBJ2-7; the D is unclear. In germline, CDR1 is MNHEY, CDR2 SVGAGI. The CDR3 contains 15 residues. The V gene lost 0 bases and the J gene lost 3 bases, with 12 bases spanning the gap. In nucleotides, the CDR3 is TGTGCCAGCAGTTACTCCGTCGTCAGCGACTACGAGCAGTACTTC. It yields the protein CASSYSVVSDYEQYF.

The rearrangement uses TRBV5-1 and TRBJ2-3; D ambiguous. Trimming removed 2 bases from V and 6 bases from J, with 7 bases in between. This CDR3 comprises 12 residues. The V gene's germline CDR1 is SGHRS and CDR2 YFSETQ. The CDR3 here is CASSFSRDTQYF. CDR3 coding DNA: TGCGCCAGCAGCTTCTCCCGGGATACGCAGTATTTT.

This clonotype was detected ten times or more. The chain couples TRBV3-1 to TRBJ1-2, with D possibly TRBD1 on 5 matching bases. V was trimmed by 4 bases and J by 1 base, leaving 13 bases between them. Germline V CDR1 and CDR2: LGHDT, YNNKEL (reference sequence). The CDR3 has 15 residues. DNA for the CDR3: TGTGCCAGCAGCCCCCAGGTCGGGGGTAACTATGGCTACACCTTC. Protein sequence: CASSPQVGGNYGYTF.

The chain joins TRBV10-3 to TRBJ2-1; 7 bases are shared with TRBD1. Germline assignment: CDR1 ENHRY and CDR2 SYGVKD. J gave up 2 bases and V 3 bases, and 4 bases lay outside the gene matches. The CDR3 runs to 15 residues. The CDR3 spells CAISDRTGTYNEQFF. CDR3 DNA sequence: TGTGCCATCAGTGACCGGACAGGTACCTACAATGAGCAGTTCTTC.

V usage is TRBV10-2 and J usage is TRBJ2-1; TRBD1 matches at 7 bases. The CDR3 runs to 17 residues. Germline V gene data show CDR1 as WSHSY and CDR2 as SAAADI. V shed 4 bases, J shed 0 bases, and the junction held 9 bases outside the gene matches. The CDR3 sequence is CASSGGGLWSSYNEQFF. The CDR3 bases are TGCGCCAGCAGTGGAGGGGGCTTATGGAGCTCCTACAATGAGCAGTTCTTC.

As to this clonotype: A read error is possible here, since a much larger clone lies one base away. The V call is TRBV6-5, the J call TRBJ1-2; the match to TRBD1 covers 7 bases. The CDR3 contains 13 residues. Germline CDR1 and CDR2: MNHEY and SVGAGI. The DNA of the CDR3 is TGTGCCAGCAGTCGAGGGGGCGGCTATGGCCACACCTTC. Amino acid sequence: CASSRGGGYGHTF.

This clonotype was seen at least ten times. The V call is TRBV6-4, the J call TRBJ2-1; 8 bases line up with TRBD2. Trimming cost V 0 bases and J 2 bases; bases outside gene matches: 0. Germline CDR1 MRHNA, CDR2 SNTAGT. The CDR3 extends over 15 amino acids. The CDR3 protein is CASSDSAGAYNEQFF. In nucleotides, the CDR3 is TGTGCCAGCAGTGACTCAGCGGGGGCCTACAATGAGCAGTTCTTC.

The chain joins TRBV12-3 or TRBV12-4 to TRBJ2-3; a weak D match, TRBD2 (5 bases). The CDR3 consists of 15 residues. V was cut by 7 bases and J by 4 bases, with 18 bases left in between. CDR3 protein: CASNHPARAPDTQYF. CDR3 nucleotide sequence: TGTGCCAGCAATCACCCGGCGAGGGCCCCAGATACGCAGTATTTT.

This chain connects TRBV29-1 to TRBJ2-1; D is perhaps TRBD2 (7 bases). Germline lookup yields CDR1 SQVTM and CDR2 ANQGSEA. Trimming shortened V by 7 bases and J by 10 bases, and 17 bases separated the two germline ends. The CDR3 loop spans 12 amino acids. The CDR3 DNA is TGCAGCGGTGGGGGGGCTCTCGGAGAGCAGTTCTTC. Protein: CSGGGALGEQFF.

This clonotype was observed a handful of times. Relative to the germline gene, one junction end is altered; a read error may explain this. V gene TRBV12-3 or TRBV12-4 combines with J gene TRBJ2-1; weak D call: TRBD1 (6 bases). This CDR3 has 15 residues. The CDR3 protein is CASSLSGRGRGEQFF. Written as DNA, the CDR3 is TGTGCCAGTAGTTTAAGCGGCAGGGGTAGGGGTGAGCAGTTCTTC.

The chain uses TRBV4-1 and TRBJ2-5; tentatively, D is TRBD1 (7 bases). The DNA end is more similar to TRBJ2-7, so the J call may be wrong. From germline, CDR1 is MGHRA and CDR2 YSYEKL. This CDR3 is built from 15 residues. CDR3 region: CASSQVGGGSCEQYF. CDR3 sequence (DNA): TGCGCCAGCAGCCAAGTTGGAGGGGGCTCTTGCGAGCAGTACTTC.

This clonotype was observed a handful of times. The J gene is TRBJ2-7, the V gene TRBV6-5; D is unresolved. Germline CDR1 is MNHEY and CDR2 is SVGAGI. The germline V and J ends were trimmed by 0 bases and 3 bases, with 6 bases remaining between them. This CDR3 region has 13 residues. CDR3 in amino acids: CASSYSAYYEQYF. The CDR3 DNA reads TGTGCCAGCAGTTACTCTGCTTACTACGAGCAGTACTTC.

V usage is TRBV6-5 and J usage is TRBJ2-5, with a tentative D call TRBD1 (7 bases). TRBJ2-7 matches the DNA end more closely, so the J call is doubtful. This CDR3 is built from 14 residues. The germline gives CDR1 MNHEY, CDR2 SVGAGI. The CDR3 sequence is CASSAGQKQYEQYF. CDR3 nucleotide sequence: TGTGCCAGCAGTGCGGGACAGAAACAGTACGAGCAGTACTTC.

The table lists this clonotype with a few counts. This chain links TRBV29-1 with TRBJ1-2; 9 positions match TRBD1. J lost 2 bases, V lost 3 bases, and 4 bases had no gene match. Germline V gene sequence: CDR1 SQVTM, CDR2 ANQGSEA. The CDR3 has 14 residues. The CDR3 DNA reads TGCAGCGTTGAGGGACAGGGACCCAACTATGGCTACACCTTC. Amino acid sequence: CSVEGQGPNYGYTF.

The chain has TRBV28 and TRBJ2-7, with TRBD1 matching 9 bases. Per germline, CDR1 MDHEN and CDR2 SYDVKM. The CDR3 runs 13 residues. V lost 11 bases to trimming and J lost 3 bases; unmatched junction nucleotides: 8. CDR3 sequence: CACQPGQGYEQYF. CDR3 coding DNA: TGTGCCTGCCAGCCGGGACAGGGCTACGAGCAGTACTTC.